The clone carrying this T cell receptor (beta chain) has a handful of counts. As yet, its antigen is unknown. This record comes from a study of beta chain features in type 1 diabetes. Cell sorting via CD45RO/CCR7/CD25/CD127/CD95/CD27 was performed to obtain CD4+ naive, central memory, regulatory and stem cell-like memory cells. As every portion of the isolated RNA was reverse transcribed, the sequencing read expressed TCRB transcripts. The average output of naive, central memory and regulatory T cell samples was 3 million to 4 million reads. Produced via immunoSEQ multiplex PCR; TCRdb's table is partial and in-frame only. The sample holds hundreds of thousands of clones; 10% to 15% are singletons and the top ten take 0.017%. Regarding the study as a whole: The influence of HLA type on TCRB rearrangement stayed undetermined. VDJ junctions sequenced from type 1 diabetes patients showed fewer insertions and more deletions.

The source is a man between 18 and 35 years old in good health. The specimen was naive CD4+ T cells from blood.

The CDR3 protein is CASSSDRSNEQFF. CDR3 sequence (DNA): TGTGCCAGCAGCTCTGACAGATCCAATGAGCAGTTCTTC. This sequence joins TRBV7-3 and TRBJ2-1; D perhaps matches TRBD1 (5 bases). The CDR3 covers 13 residues. Trimming removed 4 bases at V and 6 bases at J, with 10 bases between. Germline CDR1 reads SGHTA; CDR2 reads FQGTGA.